Detailed here is one T cell receptor beta chain. Its antigen is still unknown. A read error may be the cause here, since a much bigger clone is one base away. TCRdb passed the PCR reads through MiXCR, listing each CDR3 protein once. In the table there are about 54,000 distinct CDR3 sequences, roughly a quarter of which are singletons. Naive CD8 T cells underwent sorting with the CD8+CD4-CCR7+CD45RA+ definition. This CDR3 has 13 amino acids. The germline V gene encodes CDR1 DFQATT and CDR2 SNEGSKA (reference sequence). The data were taken from a study of molecular identifiers for immune sequencing clone quantification. Study context: In replicates, RNA from approximately 22,000 or 94,000 naive CD8 cells was divided five ways and four parts were sequenced.

Whole-study results and caveats: Whereas clones above 20 RNA copies held under 1% of naive-cell molecules, they held over 98% of effector molecules.

The chain links TRBV20-1 to TRBJ1-6, with D tentatively TRBD1 (6 bases). Sequences were obtained from naive CD8+ T cells from blood, with Jurkat cell RNA spiked in. The subset: FACS-sorted CD8+CD4-CCR7+CD45RA+ naive T cells. This clonotype was sampled from a human donor in good health. Some libraries in this study had Jurkat cell RNA spiked in. The chain's CDR3 is CSALGQGNPPLYF. The DNA of the CDR3 is TGCAGTGCCCTAGGGCAGGGGAATCCACCCCTCTACTTT.